Following are 26 T cell receptor beta chains from one sample sequenced in a study of immune evolution from preneoplasia to lung adenocarcinoma. TCRdb's copy holds only in-frame clones and misses some; the assay was immunoSEQ multiplex PCR. The table has more than 9,000 clones, around 82% seen once. The sample taken for sequencing was FFPE minimally invasive lung adenocarcinoma tissue. The origin of the receptors is a person aged 65 to 85 with lung adenocarcinoma.

The chain joins TRBV28 to TRBJ1-4; TRBD1 agrees at 7 bases. Looked up from germline, CDR1 is MDHEN and CDR2 is SYDVKM. This CDR3 spans 15 amino acids. Trimming at V came to 2 bases and at J to 7 bases, leaving 7 bases not matched to a gene. The CDR3, as DNA: TGTGCCAGCAGTTTACCCGGGACAGTAAGTGAAAAACTGTTTTTT. The encoded protein is CASSLPGTVSEKLFF.

This clone was picked up a small number of times. This sequence joins TRBV6-5 and TRBJ1-2; 7 nucleotides agree with TRBD1. The germline V gene has CDR1 MNHEY and CDR2 SVGAGI. This CDR3 is built from 15 residues. The junction had 6 bases not matched to a gene; V was cut back by 0 bases and J by 5 bases. DNA for the CDR3: TGTGCCAGCAGTTACTCAGGGGGCGCCGGGTATGGCTACACCTTC. The encoded protein is CASSYSGGAGYGYTF.

This chain links TRBV29-1 with TRBJ1-1; TRBD1 agrees at 7 bases. The CDR3 covers 13 residues. Losses at the gene ends were 5 bases for V and 5 bases for J; bases not matched to a gene: 8. Germline lookup yields CDR1 SQVTM and CDR2 ANQGSEA. The DNA of the CDR3 is TGCAGCGTTTGGGACAGCCTCAGGACTGAAGCTTTCTTT. It translates to CSVWDSLRTEAFF.

In DNA form, the CDR3 reads TGTGCCAGCAGCTTTTTTATCCCACTGATCACAGATACGCAGTATTTT. Its protein is CASSFFIPLITDTQYF. The chain uses TRBV5-6 and TRBJ2-3, with D hard to call. The V and J ends lost 2 bases and 2 bases respectively, with 15 bases between them. Germline V CDR1 and CDR2: SGHDT, YYEEEE. The CDR3 totals 16 residues. The whole variable domain, remainder taken from reference TRBV5-6 and TRBJ2-3, is DAGVTQSPTHLIKTRGQQVTLRCSPKSGHDTVSWYQQALGQGPQFIFQYYEEEERQRGNFPDRFSGHQFPNYSSELNVNALLLGDSALYLCASSFFIPLITDTQYFGPGTRLTVL.

The chain couples TRBV18 to TRBJ2-7, with D possibly being TRBD2 (7 bases). Trimming took 2 bases from V and 3 from J, leaving 17 bases between them. The CDR3 extends over 16 amino acids. Germline V gene sequence: CDR1 KGHSH, CDR2 LQKENI. The CDR3 DNA follows: TGTGCCAGCTCACCAAGGGTGGGGGGGCGAAGCTACGAGCAGTACTTC. Its protein product is CASSPRVGGRSYEQYF.

The chain recombines TRBV7-8 with TRBJ2-7, with a weak D call TRBD1 (5 bases). V was shortened by 6 bases and J by 3 bases, with 9 bases between the two germline ends. This CDR3 region has 12 residues. CDR1 and CDR2 from the germline V gene are SGHVS and FQNEAQ. The chain's CDR3 is CASRLRGYEQYF. DNA for the CDR3: TGTGCCAGCAGACTTAGGGGCTACGAGCAGTACTTC.

The chain has TRBV20-1 and TRBJ2-5; D is possibly TRBD1 (6 bases). CDR3 length: 10 amino acids. Trimming shortened V by 6 bases and J by 4 bases, and 6 bases separated the two germline ends. CDR1 is DFQATT, CDR2 SNEGSKA, per germline (reference sequence). The CDR3 reads CSARGETQYF. The CDR3 region has the DNA TGCAGTGCCAGGGGAGAGACCCAGTACTTC.

This clone is a singleton in its sample. V gene TRBV11-3 combines with J gene TRBJ2-3; 11 bases align to TRBD2. The CDR3 runs to 14 residues. The germline V gene has CDR1 SGHNT and CDR2 YENEEA. V trimming: 6 bases; J trimming: 5 bases; junction bases outside the gene matches: 4. The CDR3 sequence: CASSSGGAKDTQYF. The CDR3 bases are TGTGCCAGCAGTAGCGGGGGGGCTAAAGATACGCAGTATTTT. Combining the CDR3 with reference TRBV11-3 and TRBJ2-3 gives the whole variable domain EAGVVQSPRYKIIEKKQPVAFWCNPISGHNTLYWYLQNLGQGPELLIRYENEEAVDDSQLPKDRFSAERLKGVDSTLKIQPAELGDSAVYLCASSSGGAKDTQYFGPGTRLTVL.

J is TRBJ2-5 and V is TRBV11-2; 10 bases agree with TRBD1. This CDR3 has 18 amino acids. Per the germline V gene, CDR1 is SGHAT and CDR2 is FQNNGV. The trim removed 2 bases at V and 5 bases at J, leaving 14 bases unmatched. CDR3 nucleotide sequence: TGTGCCAGCAGCTTACTCGCAGGGACAGGGGCGTCGTGGGAGACCCAGTACTTC. Its protein product is CASSLLAGTGASWETQYF.

The DNA of the CDR3 is TGCGCCAGCAGCCAAGATCAGGGGGGAAAGTATTCCGAGCAGTACTTC. Amino acids: CASSQDQGGKYSEQYF. The V call is TRBV4-1, the J call TRBJ2-7, with TRBD1 as a possible D gene (7 bases). The V and J ends lost 0 bases and 6 bases respectively, with 18 bases between them. The CDR3 runs 16 residues. CDR1 and CDR2 from the germline V gene are MGHRA and YSYEKL.

This chain connects TRBV5-5 to TRBJ2-7; D not resolved. Looked up from germline, CDR1 is SGHKS and CDR2 is YYEKEE (reference sequence). The V end lost 1 base, the J end lost 2 bases, and 16 bases lay between the germline ends. CDR3 length: 16 amino acids. This CDR3 is CASSLTDSFLTYEQYF. The CDR3 DNA sequence: TGTGCCAGCAGCTTGACGGATAGCTTCCTGACCTACGAGCAGTACTTC. Supplemented by reference TRBV5-5 and TRBJ2-7, the full variable domain reads DAGVTQSPTHLIKTRGQQVTLRCSPISGHKSVSWYQQVLGQGPQFIFQYYEKEERGRGNFPDRFSARQFPNYSSELNVNALLLGDSALYLCASSLTDSFLTYEQYFGPGTRLTVT.

This clone was picked up a small number of times. The V gene is TRBV7-9, the J gene TRBJ2-1, with 13 bases lining up with TRBD2. Germline V gives CDR1 SEHNR, CDR2 FQNEAQ (reference sequence). After removal of 6 bases from V and 7 bases from J, the junction contained 3 bases not matched to a gene. The CDR3 loop spans 14 amino acids. CDR3 nucleotides: TGTGCCAGCAGTTTGACTAGCGGGGGGAATGAGCAGTTCTTC. Amino acids: CASSLTSGGNEQFF.

This chain links TRBV5-1 with TRBJ2-4; D might be TRBD2 (5 bases). Germline loops: CDR1 SGHRS, CDR2 YFSETQ. V lost 4 bases and J lost 6, with 14 bases in between. This CDR3 has 14 amino acids. CDR3 sequence reads: CASSTEGSGNIQYF. The CDR3 bases are TGCGCCAGCAGCACCGAGGGATCAGGAAACATTCAGTACTTC.

V is TRBV4-2 and J is TRBJ2-2; the match to TRBD2 covers 9 bases. Germline-derived CDR1 and CDR2 are LGHNA and YNFKEQ. Unmatched junction bases numbered 4, after V lost 2 bases and J lost 3 bases. The CDR3 spans 16 residues. CDR3 in amino acids: CASSQISGGYTGELFF. Written as DNA, the CDR3 is TGTGCCAGCAGCCAAATTAGCGGGGGTTACACCGGGGAGCTGTTTTTT.

This chain links TRBV28 with TRBJ1-4; 7 bases are a match to TRBD1. CDR1 MDHEN and CDR2 SYDVKM come from the germline V gene. With 6 bases clipped from V and 8 bases from J, the junction kept 12 bases outside the gene matches. The CDR3 covers 15 residues. CDR3 coding DNA: TGTGCCAGCAGACTACTCGGGACAGAGGAGGAAAAACTGTTTTTT. This codes for CASRLLGTEEEKLFF.

The chain joins TRBV30 to TRBJ1-2; D is possibly TRBD1 (5 bases). Trimming removed 8 bases at V and 10 bases at J, with 17 bases between. Germline loops: CDR1 GTSNPN, CDR2 SVGIG (reference sequence). The CDR3 covers 11 residues. The CDR3 here is CAQNSGSYYTF. Written as DNA, the CDR3 is TGTGCCCAGAATTCAGGGAGCTACTACACCTTC.

The rearrangement links TRBV6-5 to TRBJ1-5; the D gene is possibly TRBD1 (5 bases). V was shortened by 6 bases and J by 0 bases, with 12 bases between the two germline ends. Germline CDR1 MNHEY, CDR2 SVGAGI. This CDR3 is 15 amino acids long. DNA for the CDR3: TGTGCCAGCAGGATCGGGGCCTATAGCAATCAGCCCCAGCATTTT. Its translation: CASRIGAYSNQPQHF.

The gene calls are TRBV4-2 and TRBJ2-7; 8 bases are shared with TRBD1. Looked up from germline, CDR1 is LGHNA and CDR2 is YNFKEQ. Trimming at V came to 4 bases and at J to 2 bases, leaving 4 bases not matched to a gene. The CDR3 is made up of 14 amino acids. The CDR3 reads CASSLDRGTYEQYF. For the CDR3, the DNA is TGTGCCAGCAGCCTTGACAGGGGTACCTACGAGCAGTACTTC.

This clone was recorded once. The chain carries TRBV20-1 and TRBJ2-1; D may be TRBD2 (6 bases). CDR1 is DFQATT and CDR2 is SNEGSKA in the germline V gene (reference sequence). The CDR3 extends over 11 amino acids. Deletions cut 5 bases from V and 7 bases from J, with 9 bases between. CDR3 amino acids: CSASLANEQFF. Here the CDR3 DNA reads TGCAGTGCTTCACTAGCTAATGAGCAGTTCTTC.

V is TRBV11-2 and J is TRBJ2-2, with D perhaps being TRBD1 or TRBD2 (5 bases each). The CDR3 covers 15 residues. Looked up from germline, CDR1 is SGHAT and CDR2 is FQNNGV. V lost 1 base and J 1 base, leaving 7 bases between the germline ends. The DNA of the CDR3 is TGTGCCAGCAGCTTAGGTGGGGGGAACACCGGGGAGCTGTTTTTT. It translates to CASSLGGGNTGELFF.

The gene calls are TRBV5-1 and TRBJ2-5; TRBD2 matches 13 bases. Germline-derived CDR1 and CDR2 are SGHRS and YFSETQ. V trimming: 3 bases; J trimming: 4 bases; junction bases outside the gene matches: 3. CDR3 length equals 15 residues. The CDR3 loop is CASSYGLAGAETQYF. In nucleotides, the CDR3 is TGCGCCAGCAGCTACGGACTAGCGGGGGCAGAGACCCAGTACTTC.

The chain carries TRBV4-1 and TRBJ1-5, with D maybe TRBD1 (5 bases). Germline-derived CDR1 and CDR2 are MGHRA and YSYEKL. The CDR3 contains 14 residues. Between the trimmed V and J ends, which lost 1 base and 5 bases, there was a span of 9 bases. CDR3 coding DNA: TGCGCCAGCAGCCAAGTAGGGGAACATCAGCCCCAGCATTTT. This encodes CASSQVGEHQPQHF.

The V call is TRBV18, the J call TRBJ2-3; weak D call: TRBD2 (6 bases). V was shortened by 6 bases and J by 5 bases, with 18 bases between the two germline ends. This CDR3 region has 15 residues. CDR1 and CDR2 (germline): KGHSH, LQKENI. The CDR3, as DNA: TGTGCCAGCTCCGCGGGACTCCAAGGAGGAGATACGCAGTATTTT. Its translation: CASSAGLQGGDTQYF. Looking up the rest from reference TRBV18 and TRBJ2-3 gives the full variable domain: NAGVMQNPRHLVRRRGQEARLRCSPMKGHSHVYWYRQLPEEGLKFMVYLQKENIIDESGMPKERFSAEFPKEGPSILRIQQVVRGDSAAYFCASSAGLQGGDTQYFGPGTRLTVL.

This chain links TRBV18 with TRBJ2-7; D is uncertain. V was shortened by 0 bases and J by 3 bases, with 6 bases between the two germline ends. The CDR3 extends over 13 amino acids. Germline V CDR1 and CDR2: KGHSH, LQKENI. DNA of the CDR3: TGTGCCAGCTCACCACCGACACTCTACGAGCAGTACTTC. This encodes CASSPPTLYEQYF.

CDR3 sequence reads: CASSQVGGTTNEKLFF. The CDR3 bases are TGTGCCAGCAGCCAGGTCGGGGGGACAACTAATGAAAAACTGTTTTTT. The chain recombines TRBV4-2 with TRBJ1-4; weak D call: TRBD1 (5 bases). Germline CDR1 reads LGHNA; CDR2 reads YNFKEQ. CDR3 length: 16 amino acids. The germline V and J ends were trimmed by 3 bases and 0 bases, with 11 bases remaining between them.

The chain recombines TRBV4-1 with TRBJ2-1; no reliable D call. The V and J ends lost 5 bases and 6 bases respectively, with 14 bases between them. Germline lookup yields CDR1 MGHRA and CDR2 YSYEKL. This CDR3 has 14 amino acids. The CDR3 DNA reads TGCGCCAGCAGCACGCCTTTGGTTTCCAATGAGCAGTTCTTC. The encoded protein is CASSTPLVSNEQFF.